These 30 T cell receptor beta chains came from one sample sequenced in a study of Ad26.COV2.S vaccination and SARS-CoV-2 variants (dated by TCRdb to the early 2020s). Receptors were amplified or captured by the immunoSEQ multiplex PCR assay. What TCRdb holds here is the immuneACCESS table cut down to in-frame rearrangements. Part of the clones is not present; checked against another copy, under half of the missing clones reflect an unresolved V gene, and the others are unexplained. The sample includes some 320,000 clones, with around four fifths observed a single time. 2% to 2.5% of the sample is taken by the ten largest. This sample's treatment or condition label indicates: roughly 20 received Ad26.COV2.S at low or high dose, single or two shots; roughly five received placebo; per-sample allocation not given. For vaccine and placebo recipients, the sequenced repertoires came from samples collected on day 63 after the first injection.

This sample comprised peripheral blood, obtained in a trial of Ad26.COV2.S vaccine versus placebo. The origin of the receptors is a person aged 18-60 years who received the Ad26.COV2.S COVID-19 vaccine or a placebo.

The rearrangement links TRBV4-1 to TRBJ2-1, with 13 bases lining up with TRBD2. The junction had 10 bases not matched to a gene; V was cut back by 0 bases and J by 2 bases. Germline V CDR1 and CDR2: MGHRA, YSYEKL. CDR3 length equals 20 residues. Written as DNA, the CDR3 is TGCGCCAGCAGCCAAGAAGGACTAGCGGGGGATGATTCGCCCTACAATGAGCAGTTCTTC. Protein: CASSQEGLAGDDSPYNEQFF.

The rearrangement joins TRBV28 to TRBJ2-1; 7 nucleotides agree with TRBD2. Germline-derived CDR1 and CDR2 are MDHEN and SYDVKM. After removal of 3 bases from V and 4 bases from J, the junction contained 6 bases not matched to a gene. The CDR3 has 15 residues. Written as DNA, the CDR3 is TGTGCCAGCAGTTTTCCGTGGGGGGGGTACAATGAGCAGTTCTTC. Translation gives CASSFPWGGYNEQFF.

The chain recombines TRBV7-6 with TRBJ2-5, with D unresolved. Looked up from germline, CDR1 is SGHVS and CDR2 is FNYEAQ. The ends were cut back, 4 bases at V and 5 bases at J, with 8 bases in the middle. CDR3 size: 12 residues. CDR3 DNA: TGTGCCAGCAGCTCAACTGGGGAGACCCAGTACTTC. Its protein is CASSSTGETQYF.

The chain has TRBV7-8 and TRBJ1-2, with 7 bases matching TRBD1. The germline gives CDR1 SGHVS, CDR2 FQNEAQ. V gave up 2 bases and J gave up 7 bases; unmatched junction bases: 7. The CDR3 is 14 amino acids. The CDR3 protein is CASSLRTGWIGYTF. CDR3 DNA: TGTGCCAGCAGCTTAAGGACAGGTTGGATTGGCTACACCTTC. Using reference TRBV7-8 and TRBJ1-2 for the parts outside the CDR3, the full variable domain is GAGVSQSPRYKVAKRGQDVALRCDPISGHVSLFWYQQALGQGPEFLTYFQNEAQLDKSGLPSDRFFAERPEGSVSTLKIQRTQQEDSAVYLCASSLRTGWIGYTFGSGTRLTVV.

With regard to this clone: Other DNA sequences in this sample translate to the same CDR3. V gene TRBV29-1 combines with J gene TRBJ1-1, with D unresolved. The CDR3 is 13 residues long. V was pared by 2 bases and J by 0 bases, with 7 bases between. CDR1 and CDR2 (germline): SQVTM, ANQGSEA. Written as DNA, the CDR3 is TGCAGCGTTGAAACCGGGTTGAACACTGAAGCTTTCTTT. Translated: CSVETGLNTEAFF.

The rearrangement joins TRBV7-2 to TRBJ1-4; no clear D. Germline values: CDR1 SGHTA, CDR2 FQGNSA. The ends were cut back, 2 bases at V and 0 bases at J, with 7 bases in the middle. The CDR3 totals 15 residues. The CDR3, as DNA: TGTGCCAGCAGCTTAAGCGGTTCAACTAATGAAAAACTGTTTTTT. It codes for CASSLSGSTNEKLFF.

The chain couples TRBV6-5 to TRBJ1-6; TRBD1 aligns across 8 bases. The germline gives CDR1 MNHEY, CDR2 SVGAGI. Trimming removed 2 bases from V and 9 bases from J; junction bases left unmatched: 6. This CDR3 contains 15 residues. The CDR3 DNA follows: TGTGCCAGCAGTTACGTAGGACAGGGCTTTTCACCCCTCCACTTT. Encoded protein: CASSYVGQGFSPLHF.

This chain uses TRBV9 with TRBJ1-5; 8 nucleotides match TRBD1. Per the germline V gene, CDR1 is SGDLS and CDR2 is YYNGEE. The CDR3 is made up of 18 amino acids. J gave up 0 bases and V 3 bases, and 11 bases lay outside the gene matches. In nucleotides, the CDR3 is TGTGCCAGCAGCGCTCGGACAGGGCACATGTATAGCAATCAGCCCCAGCATTTT. Its translation is CASSARTGHMYSNQPQHF.

The chain links TRBV12-5 to TRBJ1-1; unclear D gene. The V and J ends lost 7 bases and 5 bases respectively, with 23 bases between them. This CDR3 is built from 16 residues. CDR1 and CDR2 from the germline V gene are LGHNT and FRNRAP. Here the CDR3 DNA reads TGTGCTAGTGCCCCGGCGGGGTTGTCGGGGAGAACTGAAGCTTTCTTT. Its translation is CASAPAGLSGRTEAFF.

The chain combines TRBV7-6 with TRBJ2-1, with D possibly matching TRBD2 (5 bases). The CDR3 is made up of 17 amino acids. V lost 5 bases, J lost 0 bases, and 17 bases lay in between. CDR1 is SGHVS, CDR2 FNYEAQ, per germline. DNA of the CDR3: TGTGCCAGCAGCCCACCGGACGGGGTCAGCTCCTACAATGAGCAGTTCTTC. Translated, it gives CASSPPDGVSSYNEQFF.

The V call is TRBV7-9, the J call TRBJ1-1; 8 bases match TRBD1. CDR3 length: 14 residues. Germline V gives CDR1 SEHNR, CDR2 FQNEAQ (reference sequence). With 1 base clipped from V and 10 bases from J, the junction kept 8 bases outside the gene matches. The CDR3 sequence: CASSLVGQGARAFF. The CDR3 coding sequence is TGTGCCAGCAGCTTAGTGGGGCAGGGGGCGAGAGCTTTCTTT. Full variable domain (outside the CDR3, taken from reference TRBV7-9 and TRBJ1-1): DTGVSQNPRHKITKRGQNVTFRCDPISEHNRLYWYRQTLGQGPEFLTYFQNEAQLEKSRLLSDRFSAERPKGSFSTLEIQRTEQGDSAMYLCASSLVGQGARAFFGQGTRLTVV.

The chain carries TRBV7-9 and TRBJ1-4, with D perhaps matching TRBD1 (5 bases). Germline V CDR1 and CDR2: SEHNR, FQNEAQ (reference sequence). Between the trimmed V and J ends, which lost 8 bases and 2 bases, there was a span of 12 bases. This CDR3 region has 14 residues. The CDR3 sequence: CASGQGGTNEKLFF. CDR3 nucleotides: TGTGCCAGCGGGCAGGGTGGTACTAATGAAAAACTGTTTTTT. The full variable domain, rest sourced from reference TRBV7-9 and TRBJ1-4, is DTGVSQNPRHKITKRGQNVTFRCDPISEHNRLYWYRQTLGQGPEFLTYFQNEAQLEKSRLLSDRFSAERPKGSFSTLEIQRTEQGDSAMYLCASGQGGTNEKLFFGSGTQLSVL.

V and J are TRBV20-1 and TRBJ2-5, with no clear D. The CDR3 covers 11 residues. The germline gives CDR1 DFQATT, CDR2 SNEGSKA (reference sequence). Trimming pared 6 bases from V and 5 bases from J, leaving 10 bases between. The CDR3 nucleotides are TGCAGTGCAGATCTCAGGGAGACCCAGTACTTC. It encodes CSADLRETQYF.

J is TRBJ2-3 and V is TRBV18; no reliable D call. This CDR3 spans 13 amino acids. Trimming cost V 0 bases and J 9 bases, with 10 bases left between them. The germline CDR1 and CDR2 sequences are KGHSH and LQKENI. The CDR3 loop reads CASSPPLVGTQYF. DNA of the CDR3: TGTGCCAGCTCACCACCTCTGGTGGGGACGCAGTATTTT.

The chain is built from TRBV28 and TRBJ1-5; a possible D gene is TRBD1 (6 bases). Germline CDR1 reads MDHEN; CDR2 reads SYDVKM. The CDR3 is 12 amino acids. Trimming removed 9 bases from V and 4 bases from J, with 10 bases in between. In nucleotides, the CDR3 is TGTGCCAGTCAAAGGGGGAATCAGCCCCAGCATTTT. Its translation: CASQRGNQPQHF.

The V and J genes are TRBV27 and TRBJ1-1; 7 bases align to TRBD1. Germline values: CDR1 MNHEY, CDR2 SMNVEV (reference sequence). This CDR3 has 16 residues. The V segment lost 7 bases and the J segment 3 bases; nucleotides outside the gene matches: 14. CDR3 in amino acids: CASKPVTGFIYTEAFF. For the CDR3, the DNA is TGTGCCAGCAAGCCGGTGACAGGGTTTATCTACACTGAAGCTTTCTTT.

This clone showed up just once. The chain uses TRBV5-5 and TRBJ1-6; unclear D gene. The germline V gene has CDR1 SGHKS and CDR2 YYEKEE (reference sequence). V was trimmed by 0 bases and J by 7 bases, leaving 17 bases between them. There are 17 residues in the CDR3. Here the CDR3 reads CASSLAPDGASNSPLHF. CDR3 nucleotide sequence: TGTGCCAGCAGCTTGGCCCCGGATGGAGCATCCAATTCACCCCTCCACTTT.

V is TRBV7-2 and J is TRBJ2-2, with no clear D. Per germline, CDR1 SGHTA and CDR2 FQGNSA. This CDR3 comprises 14 residues. V dropped 5 bases and J dropped 7 bases, with 14 bases sitting between them. The CDR3: CASSRAPSRGELFF. The CDR3 coding sequence is TGTGCCAGCAGCCGCGCGCCCAGTCGCGGGGAGCTGTTTTTT.

J is TRBJ2-3 and V is TRBV5-1; D is unresolved. The length of the CDR3 is 13 residues. The germline CDR1 and CDR2 sequences are SGHRS and YFSETQ. The V end was cut by 1 base, the J end by 0 bases, with 3 bases between. The CDR3 DNA reads as TGCGCCAGCAGCTTGTACAGCACAGATACGCAGTATTTT. It yields the protein CASSLYSTDTQYF.

This rearrangement joins TRBV7-9 to TRBJ1-2; no firm D call. The length of the CDR3 is 13 residues. V gave up 1 base and J gave up 7 bases, with 10 bases separating them. Germline V gene lookup returns CDR1 SEHNR and CDR2 FQNEAQ (reference sequence). CDR3 sequence reads: CASSLDPQSGYTF. The CDR3 DNA is TGTGCCAGCAGCTTAGACCCCCAGTCTGGCTACACCTTC.

The rearrangement links TRBV5-1 to TRBJ1-1; D perhaps matches TRBD1 (5 bases). The CDR3 has 14 amino acids. Germline V gene data show CDR1 as SGHRS and CDR2 as YFSETQ. Between the trimmed V and J ends, which lost 5 bases and 1 base, there was a span of 12 bases. The CDR3 DNA reads TGCGCCAGCAGTTTTTGGACAACGAACACTGAAGCTTTCTTT. This codes for CASSFWTTNTEAFF.

The gene calls are TRBV11-3 and TRBJ2-1; D call uncertain. The CDR3 has 14 residues. The ends were cut back, 1 base at V and 10 bases at J, with 14 bases in the middle. Germline V lookup: CDR1 SGHNT, CDR2 YENEEA. CDR3 amino acids: CASSLGLGSPEQFF. The CDR3 DNA is TGTGCCAGCAGCTTAGGCCTAGGGTCCCCCGAGCAGTTCTTC.

DNA for the CDR3: TGTGCAAGTCCCAATACTGAAACTAATGAAAAACTGTTTTTT. As protein: CASPNTETNEKLFF. The chain carries TRBV12-2 and TRBJ1-4. TRBV12-2 is an annotated pseudogene. The CDR3 sequence is 14 residues long.

The genes are TRBV6-6 and TRBJ1-1; the D is unclear. The V gene's germline CDR1 is MNHNY and CDR2 SVGAGI (reference sequence). The CDR3 runs 11 residues. The V gene lost 8 bases and the J gene lost 5 bases, with 9 bases spanning the gap. The CDR3: CASGPRTEAFF. CDR3 DNA: TGTGCCAGCGGCCCAAGGACTGAAGCTTTCTTT.

This clone has just a few counts. J is TRBJ1-6 and V is TRBV21-1; the D call TRBD1 from the table was never checked on the DNA. TRBV21-1 is shown as a pseudogene. This CDR3 region has 17 residues. DNA for the CDR3: TGTGCCAGCAGCAATGGAGCCAGGACGCCAAGGGGTTCACCCCTCCACTTT. Residues: CASSNGARTPRGSPLHF.

The chain employs TRBV9 and TRBJ2-3; 9 bases match TRBD1. This CDR3 comprises 15 residues. Germline CDR1 SGDLS, CDR2 YYNGEE. J gave up 1 base and V 2 bases, and 2 bases lay outside the gene matches. CDR3: CASSVRQGGTDTQYF. The DNA of the CDR3 is TGTGCCAGCAGCGTTCGACAGGGGGGCACAGATACGCAGTATTTT. The full variable domain, with the rest looked up from reference TRBV9 and TRBJ2-3, is DSGVTQTPKHLITATGQRVTLRCSPRSGDLSVYWYQQSLDQGLQFLIQYYNGEERAKGNILERFSAQQFPDLHSELNLSSLELGDSALYFCASSVRQGGTDTQYFGPGTRLTVL.

This rearrangement joins TRBV6-5 to TRBJ1-2, with a possible D match to TRBD1 (6 bases). The germline V and J ends were trimmed by 6 bases and 2 bases, with 10 bases remaining between them. In germline, CDR1 is MNHEY, CDR2 SVGAGI. The CDR3 totals 13 residues. Written as DNA, the CDR3 is TGTGCCAGCAGATGGACAGAGAACTATGGCTACACCTTC. This encodes CASRWTENYGYTF.

The chain carries TRBV28 and TRBJ2-7; D gene ambiguous. Germline assignment: CDR1 MDHEN and CDR2 SYDVKM. Trimming shortened V by 6 bases and J by 1 base, and 13 bases separated the two germline ends. This CDR3 has 14 residues. The CDR3 loop is CASRFADRSYEQYF. The CDR3 nucleotides are TGTGCCAGCAGGTTCGCGGACCGGTCCTACGAGCAGTACTTC. Looking up the rest from reference TRBV28 and TRBJ2-7 gives the full variable domain: DVKVTQSSRYLVKRTGEKVFLECVQDMDHENMFWYRQDPGLGLRLIYFSYDVKMKEKGDIPEGYSVSREKKERFSLILESASTNQTSMYLCASRFADRSYEQYFGPGTRLTVT.

The gene calls are TRBV5-1 and TRBJ1-1; TRBD1 might be the D (5 bases). The CDR3 loop spans 17 amino acids. V was clipped by 6 bases and J by 0 bases, with 21 bases between them. Germline-derived CDR1 and CDR2 are SGHRS and YFSETQ. CDR3 region: CASTPGGSERVNTEAFF. The CDR3 DNA reads as TGCGCCAGCACCCCGGGGGGGAGTGAACGTGTGAACACTGAAGCTTTCTTT.

CDR3 region: CASSDRITDTQYF. The CDR3 DNA reads TGTGCCAGCAGTGACAGGATCACAGATACGCAGTATTTT. The chain carries TRBV6-1 and TRBJ2-3; D gene unclear. Trimming took off 3 bases at V and 2 bases at J, with 6 bases between the two ends. Germline lookup yields CDR1 MNHNS and CDR2 SASEGT. The CDR3 runs 13 residues.